Presented here are 12 T cell receptor beta chains from one specimen sequenced in a study of T cells after yellow fever vaccination. TCRdb reanalysed the 5' RACE reads using MiXCR and keeps one entry per CDR3 protein. The table shows roughly 500,000 distinct CDR3 sequences, with 15% to 20% occurring only once. This specimen consisted of PBMCs, obtained 15 days after the yellow fever booster vaccination. Receptor source: a man between 25 and 39 years old who received the YFV17D yellow fever vaccine.

This clonotype was detected only a few times. The V call is TRBV24-1, the J call TRBJ2-3, with D uncertain. There are 15 residues in the CDR3. V lost 4 bases, J lost 0 bases, and 10 bases lay in between. Looked up from germline, CDR1 is KGHDR and CDR2 is SFDVKD. In DNA form, the CDR3 reads TGTGCCACCAGTGACCTTGCGGAAAGCACAGATACGCAGTATTTT. This codes for CATSDLAESTDTQYF.

In the case of this clonotype: This probably arose from a read error, given a far larger clone one base away. The chain links TRBV11-2 to TRBJ2-7; 10 bases agree with TRBD1. Germline CDR1 reads SGHAT; CDR2 reads FQNNGV. J gave up 2 bases and V 7 bases, and 5 bases lay outside the gene matches. The CDR3 totals 14 residues. CDR3 nucleotide sequence: TGTGCCAGCACCTCCGGGACAGGGGCCTACGAGCAGTACTTC. The encoded protein is CASTSGTGAYEQYF.

The chain links TRBV9 to TRBJ2-7; 9 bases map to TRBD1. V dropped 0 bases and J dropped 5; count of bases not matched to a gene: 9. Looked up from germline, CDR1 is SGDLS and CDR2 is YYNGEE. The CDR3 consists of 16 residues. The CDR3 spells CASSVGWMGQGDEQYF. The DNA of the CDR3 is TGTGCCAGCAGCGTAGGTTGGATGGGACAGGGAGACGAGCAGTACTTC.

This chain joins TRBV5-1 and TRBJ2-1, with TRBD2 matching over 8 bases. Germline-derived CDR1 and CDR2 are SGHRS and YFSETQ. The ends lost 2 bases at V and 7 bases at J; junction bases unmatched: 8. CDR3 length: 15 amino acids. The CDR3 bases are TGCGCCAGCAGCTTCACCGGGACTAGGGGTAATGAGCAGTTCTTC. Amino acid sequence: CASSFTGTRGNEQFF.

J is TRBJ1-2 and V is TRBV4-3; no reliable D call. Trimming cost V 4 bases and J 6 bases, with 12 bases left between them. The CDR3 spans 13 residues. CDR1 is LGHNA, CDR2 YSLEER, per germline. CDR3 in amino acids: CASSPRRVDGYTF. Written as DNA, the CDR3 is TGCGCCAGCAGCCCCCGCCGGGTCGATGGCTACACCTTC.

This clonotype was found many times. The chain employs TRBV24-1 and TRBJ2-3; TRBD1 agrees at 10 bases. The CDR3 runs 16 residues. With 4 bases clipped from V and 4 bases from J, the junction kept 7 bases outside the gene matches. Per the germline V gene, CDR1 is KGHDR and CDR2 is SFDVKD. For the CDR3, the DNA is TGTGCCACCAGTGAAACCGGGACAGGGGTTGCAGATACGCAGTATTTT. The encoded protein is CATSETGTGVADTQYF.

The chain links TRBV6-1 to TRBJ1-1, with a weak D call TRBD1 (5 bases). The CDR3 contains 16 residues. Germline V CDR1 and CDR2: MNHNS, SASEGT. Trimming removed 8 bases from V and 0 bases from J, with 19 bases in between. In DNA form, the CDR3 reads TGTGCCAGCGAGCCTTTCTCGGGGGGGATGAACACTGAAGCTTTCTTT. This encodes CASEPFSGGMNTEAFF.

This clonotype was counted a few times. The chain joins TRBV7-2 to TRBJ2-7, with D maybe TRBD2 (6 bases). Trimming shortened V by 5 bases and J by 0 bases, and 11 bases separated the two germline ends. The CDR3 runs to 14 residues. Germline CDR1 and CDR2: SGHTA and FQGNSA. The DNA for the CDR3 is TGTGCCAGCAGCCGAATCGGGGGCTCCTACGAGCAGTACTTC. It yields the protein CASSRIGGSYEQYF.

The genes are TRBV27 and TRBJ2-3, with D perhaps TRBD1 or TRBD2 (5 bases each). The CDR3 runs to 15 residues. V lost 2 bases to trimming and J lost 6 bases, with 15 bases between them. Germline CDR1 MNHEY, CDR2 SMNVEV (reference sequence). CDR3 sequence (DNA): TGTGCCAGCAGTTTAACCCGGGGCTTCACGGATACGCAGTATTTT. Translated: CASSLTRGFTDTQYF.

The V and J genes are TRBV2 and TRBJ2-5, with 7 bases fitting TRBD2. CDR1 and CDR2 from the germline V gene are SNHLY and FYNNEI. V was pared by 1 base and J by 1 base, with 6 bases of the junction left unmatched. This CDR3 has 16 residues. CDR3 DNA sequence: TGTGCCAGCAGTGAAGGAACTAGCGCCATCCAAGAGACCCAGTACTTC. It specifies CASSEGTSAIQETQYF.

V is TRBV7-2 and J is TRBJ2-7; 10 nucleotides align to TRBD1. Unmatched junction bases numbered 7, after V lost 2 bases and J lost 6 bases. Germline V gives CDR1 SGHTA, CDR2 FQGNSA. The CDR3 sequence is 15 residues long. This chain's CDR3 is CASSLRTGGLGEQYF. The CDR3 DNA is TGTGCCAGCAGCTTAAGGACAGGGGGGTTGGGCGAGCAGTACTTC.

The V and J genes are TRBV7-3 and TRBJ2-2; D is perhaps TRBD2 (6 bases). This CDR3 spans 16 amino acids. Germline loops: CDR1 SGHTA, CDR2 FQGTGA. Trimming left V 1 base short and J 3 bases short, with 12 bases between. The CDR3 DNA sequence: TGTGCCAGCAGCTTAATGGCGGGGCCGGACACCGGGGAGCTGTTTTTT. This codes for CASSLMAGPDTGELFF.